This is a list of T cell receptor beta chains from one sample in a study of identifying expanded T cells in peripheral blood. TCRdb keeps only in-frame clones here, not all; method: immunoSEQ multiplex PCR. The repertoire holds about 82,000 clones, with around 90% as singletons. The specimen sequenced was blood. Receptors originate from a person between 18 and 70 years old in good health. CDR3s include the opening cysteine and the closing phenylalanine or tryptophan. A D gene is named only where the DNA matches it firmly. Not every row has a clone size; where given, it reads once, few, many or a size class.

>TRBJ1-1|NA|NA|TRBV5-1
TGCGCCAGCTGCGTGGACCAGGCCAACACTGAAGCTTTCTTT
CASCVDQANTEAFF
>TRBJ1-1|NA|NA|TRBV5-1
TGCGCCAGCAGCTTGGAAGGTAGGAGGAACACTGAAGCTTTCTTT
CASSLEGRRNTEAFF
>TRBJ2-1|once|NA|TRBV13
TGTGCCAGCAGTCTAGTGGGGGAAGAGCAGTTCTTC
CASSLVGEEQFF
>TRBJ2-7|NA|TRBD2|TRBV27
TGTGCCAGCAGTTTAATGGCTAGCGGTTCCTACGAGCAGTACTTC
CASSLMASGSYEQYF
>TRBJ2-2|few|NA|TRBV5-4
TGTGCCAGCCAAGGGTGGGGCAGGGCCGGCGGGGAGCTGTTTTTT
CASQGWGRAGGELFF
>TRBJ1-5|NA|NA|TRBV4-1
TGCGCCAGCAGCGAAGTACGAGGTCCCGGGGGCAATCAGCCCCAGCATTTT
CASSEVRGPGGNQPQHF
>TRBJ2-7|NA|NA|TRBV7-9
TGTGCCAGCAGCTCCTCAGGGGTTACCTACGAGCAGTACTTC
CASSSSGVTYEQYF
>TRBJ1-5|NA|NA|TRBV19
TGTGCCAGTATGGCGATCCTGGGACCTCATAATCAGCCCCAGCATTTT
CASMAILGPHNQPQHF
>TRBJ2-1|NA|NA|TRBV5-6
TGTGCCAGCAGTTCGTTATATGGTGAGCAGTTCTTC
CASSSLYGEQFF
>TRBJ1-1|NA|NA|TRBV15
TGTGCCACCAGCAGAGATGCCGGTGAAGCTTTCTTT
CATSRDAGEAFF
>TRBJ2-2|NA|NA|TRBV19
TGTGCCAGTTCTCCAGGAACCGCGAACACCGGGGAGCTGTTTTTT
CASSPGTANTGELFF
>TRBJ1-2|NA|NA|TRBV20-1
TGCGGAGTGGACGATAACTATGGCTACACCTTC
CGVDDNYGYTF
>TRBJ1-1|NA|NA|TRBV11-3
TGTGCCAGCAGCTCTAGATCATCGGGTACAGGGCGGGGCACTGAAGCTTTCTTT
CASSSRSSGTGRGTEAFF
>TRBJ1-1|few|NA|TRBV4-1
TGCGCCAGCAGCCAAGCGGGTGGAACAAACACTGCTTTCTTT
CASSQAGGTNTAFF
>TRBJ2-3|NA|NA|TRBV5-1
TGCGCCAGCAGCTCGACGGGTACAACTAGCACAGATACGCAGTATTTT
CASSSTGTTSTDTQYF
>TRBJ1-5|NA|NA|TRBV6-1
TGTGCCAGCAGTGTCCCAAATCAGCCCCAGCATTTT
CASSVPNQPQHF
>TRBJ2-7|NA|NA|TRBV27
TGTGCCAGCAGTTTCCACAGGGCTGGGCCCTACGAGCAGTACTTC
CASSFHRAGPYEQYF
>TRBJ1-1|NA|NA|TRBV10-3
TGTGCCATCCCAGTTGCGAACACTGAAGCTTTCTTT
CAIPVANTEAFF
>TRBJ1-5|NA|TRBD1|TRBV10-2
TGCGCCAGCAGCTTATACAGGGGGAGCAATCAGCCCCAGCATTTT
CASSLYRGSNQPQHF
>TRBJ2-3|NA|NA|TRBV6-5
TGTGCCAGCAGTTTTCTGGAGGGCCCGGATACGCAGTATTTT
CASSFLEGPDTQYF
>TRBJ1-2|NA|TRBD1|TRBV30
TGTGCCTGGGGACAGGGGGCTGGCTACACCTTC
CAWGQGAGYTF
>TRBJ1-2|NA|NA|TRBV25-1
TGTGCCAGCAGTGAAGGTCTTATTGGCTACACCTTC
CASSEGLIGYTF
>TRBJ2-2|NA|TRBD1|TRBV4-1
TGCGCCAGCCGACCCGGACAGGTCAACACCGGGGAGCTGTTTTTT
CASRPGQVNTGELFF
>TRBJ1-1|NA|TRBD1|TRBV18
TGTGCCAGCTCACCGCAGGACAGGGGATGGAATACTGAAGCTTTCTTT
CASSPQDRGWNTEAFF
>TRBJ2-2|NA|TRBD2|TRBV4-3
TGCGCCAGCAGCCACGATTCTAGCGGGAGGTGGGGCGGGGAGCTGTTTTTT
CASSHDSSGRWGGELFF
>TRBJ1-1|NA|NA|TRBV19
TGTGCCAGTAGTATAGACAGATTTGAAGCTTTCTTT
CASSIDRFEAFF
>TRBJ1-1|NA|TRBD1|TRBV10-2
TGCGCCAGCAGTGCGGACAGGGAGGCTTTCTTT
CASSADREAFF